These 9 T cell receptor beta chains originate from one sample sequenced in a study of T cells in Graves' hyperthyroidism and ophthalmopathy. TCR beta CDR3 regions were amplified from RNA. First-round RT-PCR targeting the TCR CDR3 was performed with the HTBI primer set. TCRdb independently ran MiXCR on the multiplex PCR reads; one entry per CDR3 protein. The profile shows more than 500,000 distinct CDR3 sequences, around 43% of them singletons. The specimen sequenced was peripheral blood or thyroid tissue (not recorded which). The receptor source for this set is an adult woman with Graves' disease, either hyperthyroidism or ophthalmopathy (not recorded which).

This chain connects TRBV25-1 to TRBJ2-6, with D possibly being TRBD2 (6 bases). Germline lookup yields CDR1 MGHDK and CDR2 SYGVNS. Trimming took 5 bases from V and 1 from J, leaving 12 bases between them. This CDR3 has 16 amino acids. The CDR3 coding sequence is TGTGCCAGCAGTTACGACGGGGGATCTGGGGCCAACGTCCTGACTTTC. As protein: CASSYDGGSGANVLTF.

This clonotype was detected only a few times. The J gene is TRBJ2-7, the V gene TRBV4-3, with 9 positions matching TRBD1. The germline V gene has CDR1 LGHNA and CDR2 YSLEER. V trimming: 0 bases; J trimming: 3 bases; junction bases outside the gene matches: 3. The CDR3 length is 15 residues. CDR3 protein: CASSQDTGGGYEQYF. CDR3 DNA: TGCGCCAGCAGCCAAGACACAGGGGGCGGCTACGAGCAGTACTTC.

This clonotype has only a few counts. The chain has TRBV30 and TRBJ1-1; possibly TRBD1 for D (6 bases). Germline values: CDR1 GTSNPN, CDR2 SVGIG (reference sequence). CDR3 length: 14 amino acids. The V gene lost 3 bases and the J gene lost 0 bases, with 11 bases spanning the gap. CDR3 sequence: CAWSHRTVNTEAFF. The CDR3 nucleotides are TGTGCCTGGAGCCACCGGACAGTGAACACTGAAGCTTTCTTT.

The CDR3 sequence: CSFKWGELEQYF. CDR3 nucleotides: TGCAGCTTCAAATGGGGGGAGCTCGAGCAGTACTTC. The gene calls are TRBV29-1 and TRBJ2-7; D perhaps matches TRBD2 (6 bases). Germline CDR1 reads SQVTM; CDR2 reads ANQGSEA. The CDR3 extends over 12 amino acids. The ends were cut back, 8 bases at V and 6 bases at J, with 17 bases in the middle.

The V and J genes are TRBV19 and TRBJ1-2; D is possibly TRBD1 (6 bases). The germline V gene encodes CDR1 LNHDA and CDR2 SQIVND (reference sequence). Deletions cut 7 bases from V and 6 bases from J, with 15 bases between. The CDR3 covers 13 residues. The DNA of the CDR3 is TGTGCCAGTAACGCGGACAGAGCGAATGGCTACACCTTC. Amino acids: CASNADRANGYTF.

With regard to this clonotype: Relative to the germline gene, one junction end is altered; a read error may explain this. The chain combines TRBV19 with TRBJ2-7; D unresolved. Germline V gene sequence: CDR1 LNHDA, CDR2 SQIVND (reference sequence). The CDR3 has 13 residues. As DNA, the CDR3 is TGTGCTAGTAGTACGTCAAACTCCTACGAGCAGTACTTC. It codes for CASSTSNSYEQYF.

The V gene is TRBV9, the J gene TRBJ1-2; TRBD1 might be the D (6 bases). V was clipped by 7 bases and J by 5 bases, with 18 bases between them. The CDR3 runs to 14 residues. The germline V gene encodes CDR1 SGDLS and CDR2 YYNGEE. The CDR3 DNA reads TGTGCCAGCTCACCTCTATGGGGGCAATATGGCTACACCTTC. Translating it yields CASSPLWGQYGYTF.

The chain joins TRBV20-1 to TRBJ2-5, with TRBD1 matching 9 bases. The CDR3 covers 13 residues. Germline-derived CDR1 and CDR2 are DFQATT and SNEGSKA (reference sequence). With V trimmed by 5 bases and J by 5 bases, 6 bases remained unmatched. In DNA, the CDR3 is TGCAGTGCTGGGACAGGGACGGGGGAGACCCAGTACTTC. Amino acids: CSAGTGTGETQYF.

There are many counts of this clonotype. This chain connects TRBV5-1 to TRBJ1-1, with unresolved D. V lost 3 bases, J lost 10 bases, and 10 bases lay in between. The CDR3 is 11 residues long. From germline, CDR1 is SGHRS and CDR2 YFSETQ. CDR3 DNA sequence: TGCGCCAGCAGCTCCGAAGCGGGAGCTTTCTTT. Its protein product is CASSSEAGAFF.